This T cell receptor beta chain was sequenced for a study of beta chain features in type 1 diabetes. This clone was seen more than once but under ten times. The entirety of the isolated RNA underwent reverse transcription, so expressed TCRB transcripts were sequenced. Clones were sequenced by immunoSEQ multiplex PCR, and TCRdb holds only the in-frame ones, with some missing. This table holds about 360,000 clones, roughly 12% found once. From germline, CDR1 is KGHSH and CDR2 LQKENI. The ends lost 2 bases at V and 1 base at J; junction bases unmatched: 7. The CDR3 is 16 residues long. This TCR came from a man aged 18 to 30 in good health. This chain uses TRBV18 with TRBJ2-5; 7 bases match TRBD2. The sequencing sample was made of naive CD4+ T cells from blood. The DNA of the CDR3 is TGTGCCAGCTCACCAATTACGGGAGGATCCCAAGAGACCCAGTACTTC. Its protein is CASSPITGGSQETQYF. Using reference TRBV18 and TRBJ2-5 for the parts outside the CDR3, the full variable domain is NAGVMQNPRHLVRRRGQEARLRCSPMKGHSHVYWYRQLPEEGLKFMVYLQKENIIDESGMPKERFSAEFPKEGPSILRIQQVVRGDSAAYFCASSPITGGSQETQYFGPGTRLLVL.